These 22 T cell receptor beta chains originate from one sample sequenced in a study of T cells in Graves' hyperthyroidism and ophthalmopathy. Regions amplified from RNA transcripts were the TCR beta CDR3 regions. TCR CDR3 underwent first-round RT-PCR with the HTBI primer set. TCRdb re-analysed the multiplex PCR reads in MiXCR, keeping a single row per CDR3 protein. The sample holds around 270,000 distinct CDR3 sequences, roughly 20% seen once. Material for sequencing was blood. Receptors were obtained from a man aged 50 to 59 with Graves' ophthalmopathy.

This clonotype was detected once. V and J are TRBV4-2 and TRBJ2-5; D is possibly TRBD2 (6 bases). CDR1 is LGHNA, CDR2 YNFKEQ, per germline. The V end lost 4 bases, the J end lost 3 bases, and 21 bases lay between the germline ends. The CDR3 is made up of 17 amino acids. The CDR3 nucleotides read TGTGCCAGCAGCCCCGGAGGGGCGGGACTCATCAAAGAGACCCAGTACTTC. Translation: CASSPGGAGLIKETQYF.

This clonotype was seen a handful of times. The chain employs TRBV3-1 and TRBJ2-2; D gene uncertain. V dropped 4 bases and J dropped 9 bases, with 12 bases sitting between them. This CDR3 has 13 amino acids. CDR1 and CDR2 (germline): LGHDT, YNNKEL (reference sequence). CDR3 nucleotides: TGTGCCAGCAGCCCCACCAGCGAAAGGGAGCTGTTTTTT. This translates into CASSPTSERELFF.

The table lists this clonotype with a few counts. V gene TRBV6-6 combines with J gene TRBJ2-1; D unresolved. The CDR3 extends over 15 amino acids. Germline V lookup: CDR1 MNHNY, CDR2 SVGAGI (reference sequence). Trimming took off 0 bases at V and 2 bases at J, with 8 bases between the two ends. The CDR3 loop is CASSYSVGTYNEQFF. As DNA, the CDR3 is TGTGCCAGCAGTTACTCAGTGGGAACCTACAATGAGCAGTTCTTC.

The rearrangement joins TRBV20-1 to TRBJ2-1, with unresolved D. CDR3 length: 11 amino acids. V lost 3 bases and J 8 bases, leaving 8 bases between the germline ends. Looked up from germline, CDR1 is DFQATT and CDR2 is SNEGSKA (reference sequence). The CDR3 loop reads CSASVWDEQFF. CDR3 coding DNA: TGCAGTGCTAGCGTCTGGGATGAGCAGTTCTTC.

The CDR3 DNA sequence: TGTGCCAGCAGTGTAGGCGGGCCTGAAGCTTTCTTT. Its translation is CASSVGGPEAFF. The chain recombines TRBV2 with TRBJ1-1; D gene uncertain. This CDR3 is 12 amino acids long. Trimming removed 4 bases from V and 6 bases from J, with 9 bases in between. Germline assignment: CDR1 SNHLY and CDR2 FYNNEI.

This clonotype came up a few times. The V gene is TRBV6-5, the J gene TRBJ1-4; no definite D call. V was clipped by 3 bases and J by 7 bases, with 15 bases between them. The CDR3 runs to 15 residues. Germline CDR1 is MNHEY and CDR2 is SVGAGI. CDR3 sequence reads: CASSYRSAYGEKLFF. CDR3 nucleotide sequence: TGTGCCAGCAGTTATAGATCGGCTTACGGTGAAAAACTGTTTTTT.

This clonotype was recorded many times. This chain joins TRBV30 and TRBJ2-1; TRBD2 agrees at 9 bases. Germline CDR1 is GTSNPN and CDR2 is SVGIG (reference sequence). The CDR3 has 14 residues. The V gene end was trimmed by 0 bases and the J gene end by 6 bases; junction bases not matched to a gene: 3. The CDR3: CAWSVLTSGNEQFF. DNA for the CDR3: TGTGCCTGGAGTGTCTTGACTAGCGGCAATGAGCAGTTCTTC. Using reference TRBV30 and TRBJ2-1 for the parts outside the CDR3, the full variable domain is SQTIHQWPATLVQPVGSPLSLECTVEGTSNPNLYWYRQAAGRGLQLLFYSVGIGQISSEVPQNLSASRPQDRQFILSSKKLLLSDSGFYLCAWSVLTSGNEQFFGPGTRLTVL.

The table lists this clonotype with many counts. The chain has TRBV3-1 and TRBJ1-1; 8 bases align to TRBD1. Germline V gene sequence: CDR1 LGHDT, CDR2 YNNKEL (reference sequence). The V and J ends lost 7 bases and 4 bases, in that order; junction bases with no gene match: 5. The CDR3 has 13 amino acids. The CDR3 bases are TGTGCCAGCAACTGGGGACAGGCCACTGAAGCTTTCTTT. This translates into CASNWGQATEAFF.

V is TRBV12-3 or TRBV12-4 and J is TRBJ2-1; the match to TRBD2 covers 7 bases. J was trimmed by 3 bases and V by 7 bases; bases with no gene match: 6. This CDR3 has 14 residues. The CDR3 region has the DNA TGTGCCAGCACAGGTGCGGGGGACTACAATGAGCAGTTCTTC. Protein sequence: CASTGAGDYNEQFF.

This clonotype was detected a few times. The chain couples TRBV19 to TRBJ1-1, with D perhaps TRBD1 (6 bases). The V end was cut by 5 bases, the J end by 0 bases, with 13 bases between. This CDR3 comprises 15 residues. CDR1 is LNHDA and CDR2 is SQIVND in the germline V gene (reference sequence). Here the CDR3 reads CASSLMTGLNTEAFF. CDR3 nucleotide sequence: TGTGCCAGTAGTTTGATGACAGGATTGAACACTGAAGCTTTCTTT.

The gene calls are TRBV19 and TRBJ1-6, with TRBD1 matching 9 bases. Germline assignment: CDR1 LNHDA and CDR2 SQIVND (reference sequence). The V and J ends lost 4 bases and 6 bases, in that order; junction bases with no gene match: 7. The CDR3 is 16 residues long. The CDR3 DNA reads as TGTGCCAGTAGTACGACGGGACAGGGCGGTAATTCACCCCTCCACTTT. It yields the protein CASSTTGQGGNSPLHF.

This clonotype was seen ten or more times. The chain uses TRBV20-1 and TRBJ2-5; 13 bases agree with TRBD2. The CDR3 length is 15 residues. Germline CDR1 DFQATT, CDR2 SNEGSKA (reference sequence). V shed 5 bases and J 3 bases; nucleotides not matched to a gene: 6. The CDR3 here is CSAGAGLAGKETQYF. Written as DNA, the CDR3 is TGCAGTGCTGGGGCGGGACTAGCGGGAAAAGAGACCCAGTACTTC.

The rearrangement uses TRBV2 and TRBJ1-1; possibly TRBD1 for D (6 bases). The CDR3 has 13 amino acids. Germline CDR1 and CDR2: SNHLY and FYNNEI. Between the trimmed V and J ends, which lost 10 bases and 6 bases, there was a span of 18 bases. CDR3 DNA: TGTGCCATTCGTGAAGGGGGTACCGCTGAAGCTTTCTTT. As protein: CAIREGGTAEAFF.

The sample holds many counts of this clonotype. The chain is built from TRBV28 and TRBJ2-4; 7 bases agree with TRBD1. Per the germline V gene, CDR1 is MDHEN and CDR2 is SYDVKM. Trimming took 4 bases from V and 3 from J; bases not matched to a gene: 9. The CDR3 length is 16 residues. The CDR3 DNA reads as TGTGCCAGCAGTTCTTACCAAGGGGGCGTCAAAAACATTCAGTACTTC. This sequence encodes CASSSYQGGVKNIQYF.

The rearrangement joins TRBV4-2 to TRBJ2-5, with a possible D match to TRBD2 (6 bases). The V and J ends lost 1 base and 5 bases respectively, with 17 bases between them. Germline V gene sequence: CDR1 LGHNA, CDR2 YNFKEQ. The CDR3 spans 16 residues. CDR3 in DNA: TGTGCCAGCAGCCAAGGTATTAGGCTAGCGATCGAGACCCAGTACTTC. Amino acids: CASSQGIRLAIETQYF.

This clonotype was seen repeatedly, ten times or more. The chain uses TRBV2 and TRBJ2-1; D is unresolved. Per germline, CDR1 SNHLY and CDR2 FYNNEI. The CDR3 runs 13 residues. V lost 5 bases and J lost 9, with 14 bases in between. The CDR3 loop is CASSHPKSSEQFF. The CDR3 DNA follows: TGTGCCAGCAGTCACCCTAAGTCCTCTGAGCAGTTCTTC.

There are many counts of this clonotype. The CDR3 here is CSASDRGSWDTEAFF. CDR3 DNA: TGCAGTGCTTCGGACAGGGGGTCATGGGACACTGAAGCTTTCTTT. V and J are TRBV20-1 and TRBJ1-1; 10 bases line up with TRBD1. After removal of 5 bases from V and 3 bases from J, the junction contained 9 bases not matched to a gene. This CDR3 comprises 15 residues. Germline V gene sequence: CDR1 DFQATT, CDR2 SNEGSKA (reference sequence).

The CDR3 DNA sequence: TGTGCCAGCAGCTTAGTGGGCGACAGGGGAACTTTCTTT. As protein: CASSLVGDRGTFF. The rearrangement links TRBV7-9 to TRBJ1-1; 8 positions agree with TRBD1. The CDR3 consists of 13 residues. Per germline, CDR1 SEHNR and CDR2 FQNEAQ (reference sequence). Losses at the gene ends were 1 base for V and 12 bases for J; bases not matched to a gene: 7.

V is TRBV18 and J is TRBJ1-1; 7 bases line up with TRBD1. This CDR3 is 15 amino acids long. Germline-derived CDR1 and CDR2 are KGHSH and LQKENI. After removal of 6 bases from V and 6 bases from J, the junction contained 13 bases not matched to a gene. The CDR3 spells CASSLLTGRTAEAFF. CDR3 DNA sequence: TGTGCCAGCTCTCTCCTGACAGGGAGGACAGCTGAAGCTTTCTTT.

This clonotype was recorded a few times. The chain's CDR3 is CASSELAGEEETQYF. CDR3 coding DNA: TGTGCCAGCAGTGAACTAGCGGGAGAGGAAGAGACCCAGTACTTC. The chain carries TRBV2 and TRBJ2-5; the match to TRBD2 covers 10 bases. V trimming: 2 bases; J trimming: 3 bases; junction bases outside the gene matches: 3. Germline V lookup: CDR1 SNHLY, CDR2 FYNNEI. The CDR3 loop spans 15 amino acids.

This clonotype was counted a few times. The chain recombines TRBV24-1 with TRBJ1-5; TRBD1 matches at 11 bases. Germline loops: CDR1 KGHDR, CDR2 SFDVKD. There are 17 residues in the CDR3. Unmatched junction bases numbered 6, after V lost 3 bases and J lost 3 bases. The CDR3 reads CATSDAGTGGNNQPQHF. CDR3 DNA sequence: TGTGCCACCAGTGATGCGGGGACAGGGGGAAACAATCAGCCCCAGCATTTT.

This clonotype showed up many times. The genes are TRBV12-3 or TRBV12-4 and TRBJ1-1; D gene uncertain. V lost 3 bases to trimming and J lost 5 bases, with 19 bases between them. The CDR3 is 16 amino acids. The CDR3 spells CASSLSMRLRRTEAFF. DNA for the CDR3: TGTGCCAGCAGTTTGTCAATGAGGCTAAGGCGGACTGAAGCTTTCTTT.